A single sample gave rise to the 20 T cell receptor beta chains below, sequenced in a study of beta chain features in type 1 diabetes. Expressed TCRB transcripts were sequenced after all isolated RNA was converted to cDNA. The data were produced by immunoSEQ multiplex PCR, yet TCRdb's version contains in-frame clones alone and is incomplete. The repertoire includes fewer than 900,000 clones, around a sixth of them detected once, and around 0.02% sits in the top ten. The material sequenced was naive CD4+ T cells from blood. These receptors originate from a woman aged 18-35 years in good health.

This sequence joins TRBV4-3 and TRBJ2-5; no firm D call. This CDR3 contains 16 residues. Germline V CDR1 and CDR2: LGHNA, YSLEER. The germline V and J ends were trimmed by 0 bases and 4 bases, with 15 bases remaining between them. The chain's CDR3 is CASSQDFGPPPETQYF. CDR3 DNA sequence: TGCGCCAGCAGCCAAGATTTTGGGCCACCCCCAGAGACCCAGTACTTC.

Note on this clone: Other DNA sequences of this sample code for an identical CDR3. The chain is built from TRBV4-2 and TRBJ2-6; D call uncertain. The CDR3 contains 15 residues. V was clipped by 1 base and J by 2 bases, with 6 bases between them. From germline, CDR1 is LGHNA and CDR2 YNFKEQ. The CDR3 protein is CASSQAGTGANVLTF. DNA for the CDR3: TGTGCCAGCAGCCAAGCCGGAACTGGGGCCAACGTCCTGACTTTC.

The rearrangement uses TRBV7-2 and TRBJ2-2, with 8 bases matching TRBD2. J lost 1 base, V lost 3 bases, and 4 bases had no gene match. The CDR3 has 16 amino acids. The germline V gene encodes CDR1 SGHTA and CDR2 FQGNSA. CDR3 coding DNA: TGTGCCAGCAGCTTGGTAGGGACTAGGAACACCGGGGAGCTGTTTTTT. Protein product: CASSLVGTRNTGELFF.

Regarding this clone: This specimen includes other DNA sequences encoding the same CDR3. The chain is built from TRBV5-1 and TRBJ2-5, with 7 bases matching TRBD1. There are 15 residues in the CDR3. The germline CDR1 and CDR2 sequences are SGHRS and YFSETQ. J was trimmed by 3 bases and V by 0 bases; bases with no gene match: 5. The CDR3 sequence is CASSLGPTGKETQYF. Written as DNA, the CDR3 is TGCGCCAGCAGCTTGGGCCCGACAGGGAAAGAGACCCAGTACTTC.

The V call is TRBV28, the J call TRBJ2-1, with 8 positions matching TRBD2. With 4 bases clipped from V and 3 bases from J, the junction kept 2 bases outside the gene matches. This CDR3 is built from 14 residues. The germline gives CDR1 MDHEN, CDR2 SYDVKM. The CDR3 reads CASSSSGRYNEQFF. CDR3 DNA: TGTGCCAGCAGTTCTAGCGGGCGCTACAATGAGCAGTTCTTC.

This clone was counted a few times. This rearrangement joins TRBV7-2 to TRBJ2-7; D remains unclear. Between the trimmed V and J ends, which lost 2 bases and 2 bases, there was a span of 19 bases. The germline V gene has CDR1 SGHTA and CDR2 FQGNSA. The CDR3 is made up of 17 amino acids. The CDR3 DNA reads TGTGCCAGCAGCTTATTACCCGGTTTGCCGGTACCCTACGAGCAGTACTTC. Protein: CASSLLPGLPVPYEQYF.

This clone has just a few counts. V gene TRBV6-6 combines with J gene TRBJ2-5; 9 bases align to TRBD1. The end of the DNA aligns better with TRBJ2-7, so the J call may be wrong. This CDR3 spans 12 amino acids. Germline loops: CDR1 MNHNY, CDR2 SVGAGI (reference sequence). CDR3 bases: TGTGCCAGCAGGCACAGGGGGCTCGAGCAGTACTTC. Residues: CASRHRGLEQYF.

The chain is built from TRBV6-6 and TRBJ2-5, with D hard to call. Germline CDR1 MNHNY, CDR2 SVGAGI (reference sequence). V was cut by 3 bases and J by 1 base, with 9 bases left in between. There are 14 residues in the CDR3. CDR3 sequence reads: CASSYRHSQETQYF. CDR3 nucleotides: TGTGCCAGCAGTTATCGTCACAGCCAAGAGACCCAGTACTTC.

A few counts support this clone. This chain connects TRBV19 to TRBJ2-1, with 13 positions matching TRBD2. V dropped 3 bases and J dropped 8; count of bases not matched to a gene: 4. CDR1 and CDR2 from the germline V gene are LNHDA and SQIVND (reference sequence). The length of the CDR3 is 15 residues. The CDR3 DNA sequence: TGTGCCAGTAGTATCACGACTAGCGGGAGGTATGAGCAGTTCTTC. Its protein is CASSITTSGRYEQFF. Filled out from reference TRBV19 and TRBJ2-1, the complete variable domain reads DGGITQSPKYLFRKEGQNVTLSCEQNLNHDAMYWYRQDPGQGLRLIYYSQIVNDFQKGDIAEGYSVSREKKESFPLTVTSAQKNPTAFYLCASSITTSGRYEQFFGPGTRLTVL.

On this clone: Other DNA sequences in the sample encode the same CDR3. The CDR3 protein is CASSGLAGNTGELFF. CDR3 DNA sequence: TGTGCCAGCAGTGGACTAGCGGGGAACACCGGGGAGCTGTTTTTT. J is TRBJ2-2 and V is TRBV2, with 10 nucleotides matching TRBD2. The CDR3 is 15 residues long. Losses at the gene ends were 4 bases for V and 1 base for J; bases not matched to a gene: 0. Looked up from germline, CDR1 is SNHLY and CDR2 is FYNNEI.

The rearrangement links TRBV27 to TRBJ2-3; D possibly uses TRBD1 or TRBD2 (6 bases each). Trimming removed 1 base from V and 11 bases from J, with 22 bases in between. The CDR3 extends over 16 amino acids. Germline loops: CDR1 MNHEY, CDR2 SMNVEV (reference sequence). In nucleotides, the CDR3 is TGTGCCAGCAGTTTATGGGGGGTCCGGGACAACGAAGGGCAGTATTTT. This translates into CASSLWGVRDNEGQYF.

This clone was observed a handful of times. The genes are TRBV4-3 and TRBJ2-1; possibly TRBD2 for D (6 bases). The V end lost 0 bases, the J end lost 5 bases, and 17 bases lay between the germline ends. Germline V lookup: CDR1 LGHNA, CDR2 YSLEER. The CDR3 totals 17 residues. The CDR3 reads CASSQDFYSSVDNEQFF. CDR3 nucleotides: TGCGCCAGCAGCCAAGACTTTTATTCTAGCGTTGACAATGAGCAGTTCTTC.

V is TRBV27 and J is TRBJ2-3, with D perhaps matching TRBD2 (6 bases). The V end was cut by 10 bases, the J end by 1 base, with 24 bases between. Germline V gene lookup returns CDR1 MNHEY and CDR2 SMNVEV (reference sequence). This CDR3 contains 17 residues. CDR3 bases: TGTGCCACGCGGGGCCCTCATCTGACGGATGGCACAGATACGCAGTATTTT. Translation gives CATRGPHLTDGTDTQYF.

The chain uses TRBV5-1 and TRBJ2-2; perhaps D is TRBD1 or TRBD2 (5 bases each). In germline, CDR1 is SGHRS, CDR2 YFSETQ. V was shortened by 5 bases and J by 2 bases, with 16 bases between the two germline ends. The CDR3 sequence is 16 residues long. The CDR3 loop reads CASSPPGRSNTGELFF. DNA for the CDR3: TGCGCCAGCAGTCCTCCGGGACGGAGTAACACCGGGGAGCTGTTTTTT.

The table lists this clone with a few counts. This rearrangement joins TRBV4-1 to TRBJ2-7; D tentatively fits TRBD1 or TRBD2 (7 bases each). This CDR3 spans 17 amino acids. Germline V lookup: CDR1 MGHRA, CDR2 YSYEKL. V lost 1 base to trimming and J lost 0 bases, with 16 bases between them. The CDR3 region has the DNA TGCGCCAGCAGCCAAGTTGGAGGCAGGGGGGGCTCCTACGAGCAGTACTTC. Translation gives CASSQVGGRGGSYEQYF.

The sample holds a few counts of this clone. J is TRBJ1-3 and V is TRBV15, with D tentatively TRBD1 (6 bases). Germline V gene lookup returns CDR1 LNHNV and CDR2 YYDKDF (reference sequence). The CDR3 loop spans 15 amino acids. The germline V and J ends were trimmed by 0 bases and 8 bases, with 14 bases remaining between them. The CDR3 region has the DNA TGTGCCACCAGCAGAGACAGGGGAATTTGGGACACCATATATTTT. Encoded protein: CATSRDRGIWDTIYF.

The V and J genes are TRBV2 and TRBJ2-3; D not resolved. Germline V gene data show CDR1 as SNHLY and CDR2 as FYNNEI. V was clipped by 1 base and J by 5 bases, with 19 bases between them. This CDR3 is 17 amino acids long. The DNA for the CDR3 is TGTGCCAGCAGTGAAGGGATAGGGTTGGGGATCGGAGATACGCAGTATTTT. Residues: CASSEGIGLGIGDTQYF.

The J gene is TRBJ1-1, the V gene TRBV7-3, with TRBD1 matching 7 bases. Germline CDR1 SGHTA, CDR2 FQGTGA. The CDR3 has 16 amino acids. V lost 5 bases and J lost 0; bases outside the gene matches: 9. The CDR3 loop reads CASSLKRTGMNTEAFF. The CDR3 DNA is TGTGCCAGCAGCCTGAAACGGACAGGAATGAACACTGAAGCTTTCTTT. Together with reference TRBV7-3 and TRBJ1-1, the CDR3 gives the full variable domain: GAGVSQTPSNKVTEKGKYVELRCDPISGHTALYWYRQSLGQGPEFLIYFQGTGAADDSGLPNDRFFAVRPEGSVSTLKIQRTERGDSAVYLCASSLKRTGMNTEAFFGQGTRLTVV.

This chain links TRBV4-2 with TRBJ2-3, with D possibly matching TRBD1 (6 bases). Germline lookup yields CDR1 LGHNA and CDR2 YNFKEQ. The V and J ends lost 4 bases and 2 bases respectively, with 10 bases between them. The CDR3 is 14 residues long. The chain's CDR3 is CASSLDRSTDTQYF. Here the CDR3 DNA reads TGTGCCAGCAGCCTCGACAGGTCCACAGATACGCAGTATTTT.

The V gene is TRBV4-3, the J gene TRBJ2-4; tentatively, D is TRBD1 or TRBD2 (6 bases each). V lost 0 bases, J lost 1 base, and 16 bases lay in between. This CDR3 region has 18 residues. CDR1 LGHNA and CDR2 YSLEER come from the germline V gene. CDR3 in DNA: TGCGCCAGCAGCCAAGAATTGGGGAGGACAGAGGCCAAAAACATTCAGTACTTC. The encoded protein is CASSQELGRTEAKNIQYF.